This TCR beta chain appears in the sequencing data of a study of T-cell memory formation after mild COVID-19. Study summary: The study found TCR clusters largely donor specific. Findings and limits, study-wide: While clones contracting from day 15 to 85 were balanced between CD4 and CD8, later expanders leaned CD4+. The finding that pre-infection memory included some responding clones suggested that cross-reactive memory joined. SARS-CoV-2 specificity of second-wave clones peaking day 37 was unconfirmed.

Regarding this clonotype: Its antigen is still unknown.

The CDR3 is made up of 12 amino acids. The V gene's germline CDR1 is SQVTM and CDR2 ANQGSEA. V gave up 5 bases and J gave up 4 bases; unmatched junction bases: 3. TCRdb reanalysed the 5' RACE reads using MiXCR and keeps one entry per CDR3 protein. Of 89,000 or so distinct CDR3 sequences detected, around 13% appear once; the ten largest clones hold roughly 40%. The chain uses TRBV29-1 and TRBJ1-2; 8 bases match TRBD1. This clonotype originated in a man younger than 35 who had mild COVID-19 (a few samples of this study predate the infection). Cell type and time point are not known. Sample: PBMCs or a T cell subset sorted from them (not recorded which). CDR3 region: CSVITGGYGYTF. The CDR3 DNA sequence: TGCAGCGTTATAACAGGGGGCTATGGCTACACCTTC.